The 16 T cell receptor beta chains below all came from one sample that was sequenced in a study of shared clonotypes between healthy human individuals. Generated by immunoSEQ multiplex PCR, the TCRdb table keeps only in-frame clones and is missing some. The sample lists 530,000 or so clones; about 80% were seen once. Sequencing input: PBMCs. All receptors come from a woman in her 40s in good health. Some clones in this sample may be carry-over from other donors' samples.

The chain employs TRBV18 and TRBJ1-6; D is unclear. Between the trimmed V and J ends, which lost 2 bases and 9 bases, there was a span of 8 bases. Germline CDR1 reads KGHSH; CDR2 reads LQKENI. This CDR3 is built from 13 residues. The CDR3 region is CASSPDMASPLHF. For the CDR3, the DNA is TGTGCCAGCTCACCAGATATGGCTTCACCCCTCCACTTT.

This rearrangement joins TRBV5-1 to TRBJ2-3, with a possible D match to TRBD2 (6 bases). The V end was cut by 4 bases, the J end by 5 bases, with 17 bases between. The V gene's germline CDR1 is SGHRS and CDR2 YFSETQ. This CDR3 has 15 residues. DNA of the CDR3: TGCGCCAGCAGCCCAGCGGGCCGTTGGGAAGATACGCAGTATTTT. Translation gives CASSPAGRWEDTQYF.

This chain links TRBV28 with TRBJ1-5; D unclear. The CDR3 runs 12 residues. With 5 bases removed from V and 7 bases from J, the gap between germline ends came to 9 bases. Germline V gene data show CDR1 as MDHEN and CDR2 as SYDVKM. The CDR3 DNA follows: TGTGCCAGCAGTCAAGCGCGGCAGCCCCAGCATTTT. Protein product: CASSQARQPQHF.

The gene calls are TRBV29-1 and TRBJ2-7; 11 positions agree with TRBD2. In germline, CDR1 is SQVTM, CDR2 ANQGSEA. V trimming: 2 bases; J trimming: 3 bases; junction bases outside the gene matches: 6. The CDR3 is 15 amino acids. CDR3 in amino acids: CSVESPGTSGYEQYF. CDR3 nucleotides: TGCAGCGTTGAATCCCCCGGGACTAGCGGCTACGAGCAGTACTTC.

The chain recombines TRBV25-1 with TRBJ1-4; 7 bases are shared with TRBD1. The length of the CDR3 is 17 residues. Trimming cost V 1 base and J 3 bases; bases outside gene matches: 8. Germline CDR1 is MGHDK and CDR2 is SYGVNS. Here the CDR3 reads CASSESVGQASNEKLFF. In DNA form, the CDR3 reads TGTGCCAGCAGTGAATCCGTAGGACAGGCCTCTAATGAAAAACTGTTTTTT.

This chain connects TRBV4-2 to TRBJ2-5; D is perhaps TRBD2 (5 bases). Germline CDR1 is LGHNA and CDR2 is YNFKEQ. The V end lost 0 bases, the J end lost 1 base, and 9 bases lay between the germline ends. The CDR3 is made up of 15 amino acids. Here the CDR3 reads CASSQDTGVQETQYF. The CDR3 DNA follows: TGTGCCAGCAGCCAAGATACCGGGGTCCAAGAGACCCAGTACTTC.

This clone was observed a single time. The chain carries TRBV11-3 and TRBJ2-5; 9 bases map to TRBD2. CDR3 length: 16 residues. CDR1 is SGHNT, CDR2 YENEEA, per germline. The trim removed 5 bases at V and 5 bases at J, leaving 12 bases unmatched. CDR3 in amino acids: CASSPGGRAGRETQYF. CDR3 bases: TGTGCCAGCAGCCCCGGCGGGAGGGCCGGGCGGGAGACCCAGTACTTC.

The gene calls are TRBV27 and TRBJ2-4, with D unresolved. Trimming removed 6 bases from V and 0 bases from J, with 9 bases in between. The CDR3 is made up of 14 amino acids. Germline-derived CDR1 and CDR2 are MNHEY and SMNVEV (reference sequence). The chain's CDR3 is CASRSHGAKNIQYF. In DNA, the CDR3 is TGTGCCAGCAGATCCCACGGAGCCAAAAACATTCAGTACTTC.

This sequence joins TRBV28 and TRBJ2-3, with 7 bases that match TRBD2. Germline CDR1 MDHEN, CDR2 SYDVKM. The CDR3 is 16 residues long. After removal of 2 bases from V and 2 bases from J, the junction contained 7 bases not matched to a gene. CDR3 DNA: TGTGCCAGCAGTTTAGGATTAGCGGGCGACACAGATACGCAGTATTTT. Amino acids: CASSLGLAGDTDTQYF.

This clone appeared once. This likely traces to a read error, being one base from a far larger clone. Additional DNA sequences in this sample encode the identical CDR3. V and J are TRBV6-1 and TRBJ1-2; tentatively, D is TRBD1 (5 bases). CDR3 length: 12 residues. Germline assignment: CDR1 MNHNS and CDR2 SASEGT. The CDR3 spells CASSEAGRGYTF. CDR3 coding DNA: TGTGCCAGCAGTGAGGCAGGCCGGGGCTACACTTTC.

The CDR3 reads CASSRDRDGYEQYF. Here the CDR3 DNA reads TGTGCCAGCAGTAGGGACAGGGATGGGTACGAGCAGTACTTC. The chain combines TRBV27 with TRBJ2-7; 9 bases match TRBD1. Germline CDR1 and CDR2: MNHEY and SMNVEV (reference sequence). The V and J ends lost 5 bases and 4 bases, in that order; junction bases with no gene match: 6. This CDR3 is 14 amino acids long.

This clone has a single count. The chain links TRBV4-1 to TRBJ2-3; the match to TRBD2 covers 10 bases. The CDR3 has 17 residues. The V and J ends lost 1 base and 3 bases, in that order; junction bases with no gene match: 7. Germline lookup yields CDR1 MGHRA and CDR2 YSYEKL. CDR3: CASSQAASGSRTDTQYF. The CDR3 region has the DNA TGCGCCAGCAGCCAAGCGGCTAGCGGGAGTCGGACAGATACGCAGTATTTT.

The V call is TRBV7-2, the J call TRBJ2-7; D possibly corresponds to TRBD1 (6 bases). Germline CDR1 is SGHTA and CDR2 is FQGNSA. Trimming took off 8 bases at V and 2 bases at J, with 19 bases between the two ends. The CDR3 sequence is 15 residues long. The chain's CDR3 is CASLRGQGTAYEQYF. In DNA form, the CDR3 reads TGTGCCAGCCTCCGGGGCCAGGGGACCGCCTACGAGCAGTACTTC.

The chain has TRBV5-6 and TRBJ1-1, with D unresolved. Germline CDR1 reads SGHDT; CDR2 reads YYEEEE. The CDR3 is 17 amino acids. Trimming took off 3 bases at V and 3 bases at J, with 21 bases between the two ends. CDR3 bases: TGTGCCAGCAGCTCCAGTCGCCGAACCGGGTCGGACACTGAAGCTTTCTTT. Translating gives CASSSSRRTGSDTEAFF.

The genes are TRBV28 and TRBJ2-5; D remains unclear. There are 14 residues in the CDR3. From germline, CDR1 is MDHEN and CDR2 SYDVKM. The V end lost 6 bases, the J end lost 2 bases, and 13 bases lay between the germline ends. The CDR3 DNA reads TGTGCCAGCAGCCGGCTGGGTGGGCAAGAGACCCAGTACTTC. Translating gives CASSRLGGQETQYF. Together with reference TRBV28 and TRBJ2-5, the CDR3 gives the full variable domain: DVKVTQSSRYLVKRTGEKVFLECVQDMDHENMFWYRQDPGLGLRLIYFSYDVKMKEKGDIPEGYSVSREKKERFSLILESASTNQTSMYLCASSRLGGQETQYFGPGTRLLVL.

The J gene is TRBJ1-6, the V gene TRBV9, with TRBD1 identical over 9 bases. Germline lookup yields CDR1 SGDLS and CDR2 YYNGEE. The CDR3 consists of 15 residues. V lost 0 bases and J lost 8; bases outside the gene matches: 3. The CDR3 loop is CASSVEGTGYSPLHF. The CDR3 DNA is TGTGCCAGCAGCGTAGAAGGGACAGGGTATTCACCCCTCCACTTT.